Below are 7 T cell receptor beta chains sequenced from a single sample in a study of cytomegalovirus exposure and HLA in healthy donors. Only in-frame clones appear in the TCRdb table, and some are missing; sequencing was by immunoSEQ multiplex PCR. The sample yields fewer than 200,000 clones, around nine tenths seen once. Source material: PBMCs. The receptors stem from a man aged 18 to 35 in good health and CMV-seropositive.

The chain couples TRBV2 to TRBJ2-3; TRBD2 agrees at 8 bases. Germline CDR1 reads SNHLY; CDR2 reads FYNNEI. J lost 1 base, V lost 4 bases, and 13 bases had no gene match. The CDR3 runs 18 residues. The CDR3 sequence is CASSGDGSGEVGTDTQYF. CDR3 nucleotide sequence: TGTGCCAGCAGTGGCGATGGTAGCGGGGAGGTGGGCACAGATACGCAGTATTTT.

The V call is TRBV28, the J call TRBJ2-7; D possibly corresponds to TRBD2 (5 bases). Germline assignment: CDR1 MDHEN and CDR2 SYDVKM. CDR3 size: 11 residues. With 8 bases removed from V and 3 bases from J, the gap between germline ends came to 8 bases. The DNA for the CDR3 is TGTGCCAGCCAAACTAGCTACGAGCAGTACTTC. Its protein is CASQTSYEQYF.

The V and J genes are TRBV9 and TRBJ2-2, with a weak D call TRBD2 (6 bases). The germline gives CDR1 SGDLS, CDR2 YYNGEE. This CDR3 is built from 19 residues. V was clipped by 0 bases and J by 1 base, with 19 bases between them. CDR3 residues: CASSVGLGVFNKNTGELFF. The CDR3, as DNA: TGTGCCAGCAGCGTAGGACTAGGAGTATTTAATAAGAACACCGGGGAGCTGTTTTTT. The variable domain in full, with the rest retrieved from reference TRBV9 and TRBJ2-2, is DSGVTQTPKHLITATGQRVTLRCSPRSGDLSVYWYQQSLDQGLQFLIQYYNGEERAKGNILERFSAQQFPDLHSELNLSSLELGDSALYFCASSVGLGVFNKNTGELFFGEGSRLTVL.

The chain has TRBV7-9 and TRBJ2-2, with D perhaps TRBD2 (6 bases). V lost 5 bases and J 5 bases, leaving 15 bases between the germline ends. This CDR3 is 15 amino acids long. Germline CDR1 SEHNR, CDR2 FQNEAQ (reference sequence). The CDR3 DNA reads as TGTGCCAGCAGCCCGCCGGGACTCCCTACCGGGGAGCTGTTTTTT. Translated: CASSPPGLPTGELFF.

This clone appeared a single time. The gene calls are TRBV6-5 and TRBJ2-7, with D perhaps matching TRBD1 (6 bases). The germline V gene has CDR1 MNHEY and CDR2 SVGAGI. The CDR3 is made up of 15 amino acids. V was shortened by 2 bases and J by 3 bases, with 14 bases between the two germline ends. The CDR3 DNA sequence: TGTGCCAGCAGTTACGAACAGGGAACTTTCTACGAGCAGTACTTC. Translated: CASSYEQGTFYEQYF.

The chain employs TRBV5-8 and TRBJ2-7; 9 nucleotides align to TRBD2. The CDR3 totals 15 residues. J lost 0 bases, V lost 3 bases, and 4 bases had no gene match. Germline-derived CDR1 and CDR2 are SGHTS and YDEGEE. The CDR3 loop reads CASSSRLADSYEQYF. The CDR3 DNA reads as TGTGCCAGCAGCTCCAGACTAGCGGACTCCTACGAGCAGTACTTC.

The chain combines TRBV7-3 with TRBJ2-2; D not certain. Germline lookup yields CDR1 SGHTA and CDR2 FQGTGA. The V and J ends lost 1 base and 0 bases respectively, with 9 bases between them. The CDR3 is made up of 16 amino acids. The CDR3 coding sequence is TGTGCCAGCAGCTTAATTTCAGGTTCGAACACCGGGGAGCTGTTTTTT. The encoded protein is CASSLISGSNTGELFF.